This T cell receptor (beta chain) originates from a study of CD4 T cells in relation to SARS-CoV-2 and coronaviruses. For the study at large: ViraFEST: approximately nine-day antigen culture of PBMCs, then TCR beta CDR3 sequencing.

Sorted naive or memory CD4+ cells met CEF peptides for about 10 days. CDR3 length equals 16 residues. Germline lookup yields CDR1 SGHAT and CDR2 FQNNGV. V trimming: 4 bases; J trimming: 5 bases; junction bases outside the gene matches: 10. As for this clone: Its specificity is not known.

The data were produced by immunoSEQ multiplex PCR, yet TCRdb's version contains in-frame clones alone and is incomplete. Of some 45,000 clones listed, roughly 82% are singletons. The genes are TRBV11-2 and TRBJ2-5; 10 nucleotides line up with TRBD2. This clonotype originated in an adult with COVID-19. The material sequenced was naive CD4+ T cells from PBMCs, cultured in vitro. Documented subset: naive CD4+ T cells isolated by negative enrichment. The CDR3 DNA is TGTGCCAGCAGCTCCATTACCCAGCGGGAGGGGGAGACCCAGTACTTC. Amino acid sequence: CASSSITQREGETQYF.